This is a list of T cell receptor beta chains from one sample in a study of cytomegalovirus exposure and HLA in healthy donors. Some clones are missing from TCRdb's copy, which holds only in-frame ones; the method was immunoSEQ multiplex PCR. This sample has 120,000 or so clones, with roughly 8.6% found just once. Sequencing input: PBMCs. The receptor source for this set is a woman in her forties in good health and CMV-seropositive. Both conserved end residues are part of each CDR3. A D gene is named only where the DNA matches it firmly. The size of a clone is reported for some rows only, either as once, few or many, or as a class for expanded clones.

TRBJ2-7 | TRBV5-4 | TRBD1 | few | TGTGCCAGCAGCGAGACAGGGCACGAGCAGTACTTC | CASSETGHEQYF
TRBJ2-1 | TRBV7-9 | TRBD2 | few | TGTGCCAGCTCTAAGCGGGGGGCGGGGAATGAGCAGTTCTTC | CASSKRGAGNEQFF
TRBJ1-4 | TRBV7-8 | - | - | TGTGCCAGCAGCTCCCACCGGGAAAAACTGTTTTTT | CASSSHREKLFF
TRBJ2-7 | TRBV6-6 | TRBD1 | - | TGTGCCAGCAGTTTTTGGACAGGCAGCTCCTACGAGCAGTACTTC | CASSFWTGSSYEQYF
TRBJ1-6 | TRBV5-4 | - | few | TGTGCCAGCAGCCGAAGACAGAATAATTCACCCCTCCACTTT | CASSRRQNNSPLHF
TRBJ2-2 | TRBV4-1 | - | - | TGCGCCAGCAGCGACAATTCAGGGGTAAACACCGGGGAGCTGTTTTTT | CASSDNSGVNTGELFF
TRBJ1-2 | TRBV6-1 | - | - | TGTGCCAGCAGTGAAGTACAGGCCAGGTTGAAGGACTATGGCTACACCTTC | CASSEVQARLKDYGYTF
TRBJ1-6 | TRBV7-9 | TRBD1 | - | TGTGCCAGCAGCTGGCGACAGGGGAATAATTCACCCCTCCACTTT | CASSWRQGNNSPLHF
TRBJ2-7 | TRBV19 | TRBD1 | few | TGTGCCAGTAGTCCCGGACAGGGGGCGTCCTACGAGCAGTACTTC | CASSPGQGASYEQYF
TRBJ2-3 | TRBV11-2 | - | few | TGTGCCAGCAGCGCCGTCCGGACAGATACGCAGTATTTT | CASSAVRTDTQYF
TRBJ1-6 | TRBV5-4 | TRBD1 | - | TGTGCCAGCAGCCCTTCGGGACAGCATAGAGATTCACCCCTCCACTTT | CASSPSGQHRDSPLHF
TRBJ2-2 | TRBV19 | - | - | TGTGCCAGTAGTATGGGCCGAAACACCGGGGAGCTGTTTTTT | CASSMGRNTGELFF
TRBJ2-3 | TRBV5-1 | - | - | TGCGCCAGCAGCTTCGGGAGAGATACGCAGTATTTT | CASSFGRDTQYF
TRBJ2-2 | TRBV7-9 | TRBD1 | few | TGTGCCAGCAGCTTAGCGAGGGGGCCCCACACCGGGGAGCTGTTTTTT | CASSLARGPHTGELFF
TRBJ2-2 | TRBV4-2 | - | few | TGTGCCAGCAGCCAAGAGCCTCGACAGCCCGGGGAGCTGTTTTTT | CASSQEPRQPGELFF
TRBJ1-5 | TRBV2 | TRBD1 | few | TGTGCCAGCAGTGACAGGGGGCGCGATCAGCCCCAGCATTTT | CASSDRGRDQPQHF
TRBJ2-2 | TRBV2 | - | few | TGTGCCAGCAGAGGGGCCGGAGAAACCACCGGGGAGCTGTTTTTT | CASRGAGETTGELFF
TRBJ2-1 | TRBV2 | TRBD2 | - | TGTGCCAGCAAACTAGCGGGGGACAATGAGCAGTTCTTC | CASKLAGDNEQFF
TRBJ1-4 | TRBV7-7 | - | - | TGTGCCAGCAGCCCGCGACAGGATGGGAATGAAAAACTGTTTTTT | CASSPRQDGNEKLFF
TRBJ1-2 | TRBV6-5 | - | few | TGTGCCAGCAGTCCCCGGGACAAAAGAAACTATGGCTACACCTTC | CASSPRDKRNYGYTF
TRBJ1-5 | TRBV4-1 | - | - | TGCGCCAGCAGCCAAGAGCGGCAGGGGCTTAGGCCCCAGCATTTT | CASSQERQGLRPQHF
TRBJ2-1 | TRBV5-1 | - | few | TGCGCCAGCAGCTTGGATGCCCGGCGGGGCGGATTCTTC | CASSLDARRGGFF
TRBJ1-1 | TRBV5-6 | - | few | TGTGCCAGCAGCGACACAGGAACTGAAGCTTTCTTT | CASSDTGTEAFF
TRBJ2-1 | TRBV9 | TRBD1 | - | TGTGCCAGCAGCGTAGGGGGACAGGGAGTATACAATGAGCAGTTCTTC | CASSVGGQGVYNEQFF
TRBJ2-1 | TRBV4-1 | TRBD2 | few | TGCGCCAGCAGCCAGGAACGGGGGGGCACCTACAATGAGCAGTTCTTC | CASSQERGGTYNEQFF
TRBJ2-1 | TRBV5-8 | TRBD2 | few | TGTGCCAGCAGCCAGGGACTAGCGGGGCTTAGGGAGCAGTTCTTC | CASSQGLAGLREQFF